These T cell receptor beta chains were read from a single sample in a study of CD8+ T cells in alopecia areata. Produced via immunoSEQ multiplex PCR; TCRdb's table is partial and in-frame only. Among 25,000 to 40,000 clones listed, 60% to 85% were seen once. The sample taken for sequencing was NKG2D-low CD8+ T cells sorted from blood. The receptors stem from a human donor with alopecia areata. CDR3s include the opening cysteine and the closing phenylalanine or tryptophan. D genes are given only for firm matches.

NA,TRBV29-1,TRBJ2-1,CSVEQLYNEQFF
NA,TRBV9,TRBJ2-3,CASSVGRAADTQYF
TRBD1,TRBV29-1,TRBJ2-4,CSVEARDRELYIQYF
NA,TRBV6-5,TRBJ1-2,CASSTGNYGYTF
NA,TRBV5-1,TRBJ2-5,CASGTPRAEQETQYF
TRBD2,TRBV4-1,TRBJ2-7,CASSLISSGSYEQYF
NA,TRBV6-5,TRBJ1-2,CASSYSTANGYTF
NA,TRBV27,TRBJ2-1,CASSLNLWRVEQFF
TRBD1,TRBV18,TRBJ1-5,CASSPTGEGAQPQHF
TRBD2,TRBV19,TRBJ2-1,CASSAASGGAYEQFF
TRBD2,TRBV27,TRBJ2-1,CASSLDGGGAYNEQFF
TRBD2,TRBV4-1,TRBJ2-7,CASSQDEAFGGYEQYF
NA,TRBV27,TRBJ2-6,CASSLVSVTAHGANVLTF
NA,TRBV10-2,TRBJ2-6,CASRGPGANVLTF
NA,TRBV29-1,TRBJ1-2,CSVEFPGYGYTF
TRBD1,TRBV7-8,TRBJ2-3,CASSLAPGTGYSTDTQYF
NA,TRBV7-3,TRBJ2-3,CASSWEGGTDTQYF
NA,TRBV29-1,TRBJ2-2,CSVEELTGELFF
NA,TRBV27,TRBJ2-1,CASSPQTRILFF
NA,TRBV30,TRBJ2-2,CAWSEEAGNTGELFF
NA,TRBV15,TRBJ2-5,CATSRVRSGSQETQYF
NA,TRBV5-1,TRBJ2-7,CASSLWDGDYEQYF
TRBD2,TRBV28,TRBJ2-7,CASSLLASGATSYEQYF
TRBD2,TRBV6-4,TRBJ2-2,CASSVPGLAANTGELFF
NA,TRBV28,TRBJ1-2,CASSFQGTLGYTF
NA,TRBV15,TRBJ2-1,CATSREPRDNEQFF
NA,TRBV6-6,TRBJ1-2,CASSPLRRDGYTF
NA,TRBV6-6,TRBJ2-1,CASSYSAASSYNEQFF
TRBD2,TRBV5-4,TRBJ2-1,CASSLEGLAGYNEQFF
TRBD2,TRBV29-1,TRBJ2-3,CSVEGGAGAEYTQYF
NA,TRBV29-1,TRBJ1-2,CSAITGNYGYTF
NA,TRBV6-5,TRBJ2-7,CASSLGRSSYEQYF
NA,TRBV27,TRBJ2-7,CASSLRGSYEQYF
TRBD1,TRBV6-4,TRBJ2-3,CASSDEGAADTQYF
TRBD1,TRBV6-4,TRBJ2-3,CASSASWTGSTDTQYF